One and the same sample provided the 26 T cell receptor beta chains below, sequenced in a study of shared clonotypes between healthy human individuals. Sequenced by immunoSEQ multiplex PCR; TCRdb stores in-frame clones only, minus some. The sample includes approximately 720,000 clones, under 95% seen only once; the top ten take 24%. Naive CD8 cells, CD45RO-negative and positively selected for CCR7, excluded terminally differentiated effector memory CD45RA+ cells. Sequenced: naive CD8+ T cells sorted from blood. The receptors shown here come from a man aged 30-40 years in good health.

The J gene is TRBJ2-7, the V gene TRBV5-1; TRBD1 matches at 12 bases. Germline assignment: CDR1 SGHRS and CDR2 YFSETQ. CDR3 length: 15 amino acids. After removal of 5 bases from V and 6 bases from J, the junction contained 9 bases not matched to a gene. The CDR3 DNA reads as TGCGCCAGCAGACTGGGACAGGGGGCGCCGTCCGAGCAGTACTTC. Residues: CASRLGQGAPSEQYF.

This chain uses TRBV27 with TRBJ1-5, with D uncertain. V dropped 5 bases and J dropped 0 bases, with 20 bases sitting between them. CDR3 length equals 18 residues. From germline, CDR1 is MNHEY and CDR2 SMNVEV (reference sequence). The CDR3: CASSPGQPFSYSNQPQHF. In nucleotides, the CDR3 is TGTGCCAGCAGTCCGGGCCAGCCCTTTAGTTATAGCAATCAGCCCCAGCATTTT.

DNA of the CDR3: TGTGCCAGCAGTTTAGGGGGCGAGGAGGTAATCCCCGGGGAGCTGTTTTTT. This codes for CASSLGGEEVIPGELFF. This chain joins TRBV28 and TRBJ2-2, with D possibly TRBD1 on 6 matching bases. CDR1 is MDHEN and CDR2 is SYDVKM in the germline V gene. This CDR3 spans 17 amino acids. The V gene lost 2 bases and the J gene lost 6 bases, with 19 bases spanning the gap.

CDR3 sequence reads: CASSFISGVYEQYF. CDR3 DNA sequence: TGTGCCAGCAGTTTTATTTCTGGGGTCTACGAGCAGTACTTC. This rearrangement joins TRBV28 to TRBJ2-7; D uncertain. Germline CDR1 MDHEN, CDR2 SYDVKM. This CDR3 has 14 residues. Trimming cost V 3 bases and J 3 bases, with 12 bases left between them.

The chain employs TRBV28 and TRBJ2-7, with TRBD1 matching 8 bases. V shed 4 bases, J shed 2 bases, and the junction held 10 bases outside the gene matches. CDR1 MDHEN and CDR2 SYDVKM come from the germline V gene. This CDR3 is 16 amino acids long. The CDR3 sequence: CASSSNRDRRTYEQYF. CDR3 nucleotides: TGTGCCAGCAGTTCGAACCGGGACAGGCGCACCTACGAGCAGTACTTC.

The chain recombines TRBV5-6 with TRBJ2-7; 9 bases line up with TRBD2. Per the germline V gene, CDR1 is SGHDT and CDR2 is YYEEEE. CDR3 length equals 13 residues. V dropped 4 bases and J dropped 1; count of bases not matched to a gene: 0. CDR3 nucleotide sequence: TGTGCCAGCAGCGCGGGGGGGTCCTACGAGCAGTACTTC. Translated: CASSAGGSYEQYF.

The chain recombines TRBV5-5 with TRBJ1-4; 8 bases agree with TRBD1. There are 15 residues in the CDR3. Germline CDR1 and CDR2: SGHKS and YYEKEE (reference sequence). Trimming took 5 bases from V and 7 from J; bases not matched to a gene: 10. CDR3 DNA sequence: TGTGCCAGCAGAAACCAGGGGGCGGTGTCTGAAAAACTGTTTTTT. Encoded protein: CASRNQGAVSEKLFF.

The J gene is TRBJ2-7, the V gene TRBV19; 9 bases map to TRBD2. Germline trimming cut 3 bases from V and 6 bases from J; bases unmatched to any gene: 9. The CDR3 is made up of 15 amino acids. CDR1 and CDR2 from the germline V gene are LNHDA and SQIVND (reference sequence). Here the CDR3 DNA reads TGTGCCAGTAGTATGGAGTTAGCGGGAGCGGGCGAGCAGTACTTC. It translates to CASSMELAGAGEQYF. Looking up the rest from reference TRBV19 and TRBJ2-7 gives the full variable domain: DGGITQSPKYLFRKEGQNVTLSCEQNLNHDAMYWYRQDPGQGLRLIYYSQIVNDFQKGDIAEGYSVSREKKESFPLTVTSAQKNPTAFYLCASSMELAGAGEQYFGPGTRLTVT.

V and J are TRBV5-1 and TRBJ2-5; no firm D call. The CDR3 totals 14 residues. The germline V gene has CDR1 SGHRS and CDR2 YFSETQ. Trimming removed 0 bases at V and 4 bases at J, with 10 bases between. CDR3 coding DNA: TGCGCCAGCAGCTTGGGAGGTCCTCGAGAGACCCAGTACTTC. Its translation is CASSLGGPRETQYF.

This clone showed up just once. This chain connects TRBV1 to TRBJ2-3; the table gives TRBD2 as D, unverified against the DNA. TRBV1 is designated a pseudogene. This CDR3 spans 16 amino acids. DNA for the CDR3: TGCACCAGTTTAGGGACTAGCGGGAGGGCCGCAGATACGCAGTATTTT. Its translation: CTSLGTSGRAADTQYF.

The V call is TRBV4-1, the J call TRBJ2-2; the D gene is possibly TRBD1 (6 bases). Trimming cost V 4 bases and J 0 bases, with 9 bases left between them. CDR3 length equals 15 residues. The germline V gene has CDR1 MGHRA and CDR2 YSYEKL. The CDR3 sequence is CASSLRTANTGELFF. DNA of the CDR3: TGCGCCAGCAGCCTAAGGACAGCGAACACCGGGGAGCTGTTTTTT.

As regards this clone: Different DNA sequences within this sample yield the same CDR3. CDR3 coding DNA: TGTGCCAGCAAAAGAGGACCCTACGAGCAGTACTTC. It yields the protein CASKRGPYEQYF. The chain employs TRBV27 and TRBJ2-7; no clear D gene. From germline, CDR1 is MNHEY and CDR2 SMNVEV (reference sequence). V lost 7 bases, J lost 2 bases, and 9 bases lay in between. The CDR3 has 12 amino acids.

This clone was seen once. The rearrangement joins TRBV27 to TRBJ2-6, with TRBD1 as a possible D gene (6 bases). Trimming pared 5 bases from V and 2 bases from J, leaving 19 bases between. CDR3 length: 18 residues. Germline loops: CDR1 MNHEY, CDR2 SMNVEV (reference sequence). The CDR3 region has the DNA TGTGCCAGCAGTAGGGGGTCTTCGAGGGGACCTGGGGCCAACGTCCTGACTTTC. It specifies CASSRGSSRGPGANVLTF.

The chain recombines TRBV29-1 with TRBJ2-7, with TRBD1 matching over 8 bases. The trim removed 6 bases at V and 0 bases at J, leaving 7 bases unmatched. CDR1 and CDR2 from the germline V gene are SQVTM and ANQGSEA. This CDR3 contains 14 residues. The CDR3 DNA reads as TGCAGCGTATACCCCGGGACAGGCTCCTACGAGCAGTACTTC. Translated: CSVYPGTGSYEQYF.

Here the CDR3 reads CASSLGVTYEQYF. The CDR3 DNA follows: TGTGCCAGCAGCTTAGGGGTCACCTACGAGCAGTACTTC. The gene calls are TRBV11-2 and TRBJ2-7; D gene ambiguous. Germline CDR1 reads SGHAT; CDR2 reads FQNNGV. Trimming shortened V by 1 base and J by 2 bases, and 6 bases separated the two germline ends. This CDR3 has 13 residues.

The CDR3 sequence is CASSYGTDIGELFF. DNA for the CDR3: TGTGCCAGCAGTTACGGGACGGACATCGGGGAGCTGTTTTTT. The V call is TRBV6-5, the J call TRBJ2-2, with D perhaps given as TRBD1 or TRBD2 (5 bases each). CDR1 is MNHEY and CDR2 is SVGAGI in the germline V gene. The CDR3 contains 14 residues. V lost 2 bases and J 7 bases, leaving 11 bases between the germline ends.

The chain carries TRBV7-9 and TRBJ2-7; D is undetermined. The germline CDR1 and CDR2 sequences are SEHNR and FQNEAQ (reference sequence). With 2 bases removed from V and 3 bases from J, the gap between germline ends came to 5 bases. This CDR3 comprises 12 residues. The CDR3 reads CASSLLHYEQYF. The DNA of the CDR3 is TGTGCCAGCAGCTTACTTCACTACGAGCAGTACTTC.

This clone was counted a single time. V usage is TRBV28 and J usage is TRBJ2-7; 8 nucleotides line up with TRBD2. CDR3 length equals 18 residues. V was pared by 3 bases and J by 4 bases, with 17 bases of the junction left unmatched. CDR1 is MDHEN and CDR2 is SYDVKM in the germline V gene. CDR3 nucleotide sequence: TGTGCCAGCAGTTTCCTCCCTGGGCGGGAGGCGCCCCGGTACGAGCAGTACTTC. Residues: CASSFLPGREAPRYEQYF.

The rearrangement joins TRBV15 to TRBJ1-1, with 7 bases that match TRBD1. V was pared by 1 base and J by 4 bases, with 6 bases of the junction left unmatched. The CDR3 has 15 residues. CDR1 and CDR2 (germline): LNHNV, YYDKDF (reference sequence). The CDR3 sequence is CATSRGAGGVTEAFF. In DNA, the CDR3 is TGTGCCACCAGCAGAGGCGCAGGGGGAGTCACTGAAGCTTTCTTT.

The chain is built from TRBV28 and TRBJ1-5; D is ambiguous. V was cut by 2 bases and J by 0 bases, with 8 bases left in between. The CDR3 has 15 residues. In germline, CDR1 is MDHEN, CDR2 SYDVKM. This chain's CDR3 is CASSLRANSNQPQHF. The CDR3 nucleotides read TGTGCCAGCAGTTTACGGGCAAATAGCAATCAGCCCCAGCATTTT. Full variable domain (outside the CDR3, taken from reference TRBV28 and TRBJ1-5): DVKVTQSSRYLVKRTGEKVFLECVQDMDHENMFWYRQDPGLGLRLIYFSYDVKMKEKGDIPEGYSVSREKKERFSLILESASTNQTSMYLCASSLRANSNQPQHFGDGTRLSIL.

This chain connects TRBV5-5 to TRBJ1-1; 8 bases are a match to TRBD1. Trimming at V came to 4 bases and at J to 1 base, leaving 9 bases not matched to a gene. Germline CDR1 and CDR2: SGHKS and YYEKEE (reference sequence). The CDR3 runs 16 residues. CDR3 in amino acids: CASSQGQGAGNTEAFF. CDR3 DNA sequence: TGTGCCAGCAGCCAAGGTCAGGGGGCCGGGAACACTGAAGCTTTCTTT. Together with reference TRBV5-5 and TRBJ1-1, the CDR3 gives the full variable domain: DAGVTQSPTHLIKTRGQQVTLRCSPISGHKSVSWYQQVLGQGPQFIFQYYEKEERGRGNFPDRFSARQFPNYSSELNVNALLLGDSALYLCASSQGQGAGNTEAFFGQGTRLTVV.

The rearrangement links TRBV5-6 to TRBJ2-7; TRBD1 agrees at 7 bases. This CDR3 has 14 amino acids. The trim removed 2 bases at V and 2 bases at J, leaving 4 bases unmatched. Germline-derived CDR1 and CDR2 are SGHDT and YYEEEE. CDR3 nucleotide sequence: TGTGCCAGCAGCTTCCGGGACAGTGCCTACGAGCAGTACTTC. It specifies CASSFRDSAYEQYF.

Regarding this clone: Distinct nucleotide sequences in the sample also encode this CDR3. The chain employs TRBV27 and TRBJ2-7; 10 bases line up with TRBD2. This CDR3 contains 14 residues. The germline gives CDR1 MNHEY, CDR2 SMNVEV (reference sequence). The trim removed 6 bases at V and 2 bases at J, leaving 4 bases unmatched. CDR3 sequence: CASSRGLAAYEQYF. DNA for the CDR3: TGTGCCAGCAGCCGCGGACTAGCGGCCTACGAGCAGTACTTC.

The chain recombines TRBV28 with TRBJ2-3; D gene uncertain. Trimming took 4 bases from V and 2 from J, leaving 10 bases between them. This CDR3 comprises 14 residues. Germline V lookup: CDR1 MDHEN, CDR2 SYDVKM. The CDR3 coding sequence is TGTGCCAGCAGTTCGGCGGCTTACACAGATACGCAGTATTTT. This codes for CASSSAAYTDTQYF.

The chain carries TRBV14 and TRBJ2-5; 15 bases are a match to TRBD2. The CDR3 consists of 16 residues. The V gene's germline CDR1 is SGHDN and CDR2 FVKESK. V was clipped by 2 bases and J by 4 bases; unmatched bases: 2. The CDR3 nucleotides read TGTGCCAGCAGCCAATGGGGACTAGCGGGAGGAGAGACCCAGTACTTC. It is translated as CASSQWGLAGGETQYF.

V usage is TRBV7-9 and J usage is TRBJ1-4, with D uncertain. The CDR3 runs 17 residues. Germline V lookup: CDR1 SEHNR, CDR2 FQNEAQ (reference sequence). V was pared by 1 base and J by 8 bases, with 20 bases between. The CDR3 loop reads CASSLGWTSRDGEKLFF. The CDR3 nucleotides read TGTGCCAGCAGCTTAGGTTGGACCTCTCGTGATGGGGAAAAACTGTTTTTT.